This T cell receptor (beta chain) appears in the sequencing data of a study of cytomegalovirus exposure and HLA in healthy donors (dated by TCRdb to about 2017). About the investigation overall: According to an earlier analysis of a few hundred of the donors, about 190 million T cells yielded over 90 million unique TCR beta sequences and approximately 300 Gb of sequence data. An early release covering some 640 HLA-typed donors comprised roughly 300 gigabases of sequencing data and some 79 million unique TCR sequences. Of the 300 to 500 genotyped donors, 75% to 85% were placed in the genetic ancestry cluster associated with self-reported Caucasian donors. The study was designed to test whether signatures of past pathogen exposure could be identified by cataloging public T cell receptors. The study profiled the T cell repertoires of under 850 subjects by immunosequencing and related them to cytomegalovirus serostatus. Along with the roughly 670-subject first cohort, a separate validation cohort of over 90 different subjects was used. To predict cytomegalovirus infection status, the study brought together high-throughput TCR immunosequencing, statistical association of individual TCRs with disease status, and machine learning. A later analysis re-analyzed previously published TCR beta repertoires from 666 donors and added high-resolution HLA genotyping to study TCR occurrence patterns. Rather than using new phenotypic data, the later analysis identified candidate immune exposures from TCR beta sequences and from how often those sequences occurred across donors. An earlier analysis of approximately 640 of the donors applied high-throughput TCR beta sequencing to assess whether each TCR beta V gene segment acted as functional or pseudogenic. Alongside the repertoire data, information on donor age, sex, ethnicity and CMV serostatus was compiled. A later genetic analysis used genome-wide SNP genotypes for about 60% of the 666 donors, treating that subset as a discovery cohort. Every repertoire in the discovery cohort had been generated on one and the same sequencing platform. HLA typing included class I and class II loci at four-digit resolution. Typing coverage varied by locus: roughly 620-640 donors for A, B, C, DRB1 and DQB1; roughly 500 for DQA1; about 600 for DPA1; fewer than 480 for DPB1. About 5 DR-DQ haplotypes were handled as single units for association and clustering, since linkage in the cohort was strong. Among 398 genotyped donors of the cohort, an average of around 240,000 unique TCR beta nucleotide sequences was sequenced per donor, of which about 20% were non-productive. Overall results and qualifications from the work: Broadly in line with IMGT annotations, most TCR beta V segments showed up in productive rearrangements about 87% or about 30% of the time in an earlier analysis of 587 of the donors. A further reported finding was that TCR beta sequences accurately predicted the HLA-A and HLA-B alleles for most subjects in the first cohort. In a later analysis, HLA-associated TCR beta chains showed more clonal expansion and lower generation probabilities than non-associated chains that were equally common. The presence/absence analyses assumed that sequencing depth was roughly uniform across donors, and that assumption may not be true. The only immune exposure information available for the cohort was CMV serostatus. Because counts were too low, roughly 17 rarely observed V segments, including chromosome 9 orphons, were left out of the earlier analysis of 500 to 750 of the donors. Because the 87-base-pair reads could not distinguish some IMGT-functional V segments, including TRBV6-2 and TRBV6-3, those segments were excluded. A later analysis associated roughly 17,000 TCR beta sequences with specific HLA alleles at a false discovery rate of 0.05. In a later analysis, several top co-occurrence clusters were reported to appear linked to parvovirus B19, influenza, CMV and Epstein-Barr virus. In a later analysis, TCR association rates were found to vary across HLA loci, with the most associated TCRs seen for DRB1 alleles and the fewest for HLA-C alleles. HLA typing was unavailable for some donors at each locus, so association tests used only the typed subset. Linkage disequilibrium might explain the correlated functional status among segregating V segments, but an unknown experimental factor could not be ruled out. A later genetic analysis reported fewer N-insertions in productive TCRs among donors in an Asian-associated ancestry cluster than the roughly 700-donor mean. The cohort was sequenced for TCR beta chains only, and without alpha or paired-chain data the features that could be detected were limited. A total of roughly 160 TCR beta chains were listed by the study as associated with cytomegalovirus. In a later genetic analysis, a missense DCLRE1C variant was associated with V-gene and J-gene trimming of TCR beta chains, and the association was replicated in an independent cohort. A later analysis found that most CMV-associated TCR beta chains appeared HLA-restricted, with HLA associations seemingly driven largely by CMV exposure. A few of the identified cytomegalovirus-associated TCR beta chains were confirmed in vitro to be specific for cytomegalovirus antigens. When HLA alleles, especially DR and DQ, strongly co-occurred, TCR associations were difficult to assign to individual alleles. Cytomegalovirus status was reported to be diagnosed by the classifier with high specificity and sensitivity in both the original and validation cohorts. It was suggested by the authors that the approach could potentially be generalized to other disease states and immunological phenotypes. A group of highly shared sequence variants was considered likely to be a technical artifact of the sequencing pipeline. Most TCR sequences were observed very rarely across donors, whereas some public TCRs were present in many individuals.

Note on this clone: There is no known antigen for this receptor. No much larger clone exists at a distance of one base, and base qualities are not known.

The cohort comprised around 690 healthy bone marrow donors. At the time of sampling, all cohort members were nominally healthy, though unrecorded immune exposures were likely present. The donor was CMV seropositive and was included in the group of some 290 seropositive cohort members. A peripheral blood sample was collected from each donor, and TCR beta sequencing was performed on peripheral blood mononuclear cells. Genomic DNA was extracted from the blood cell samples with the Qiagen DNeasy Blood Extraction Kit. The library was made by the immunoSEQ multiplex PCR assay. For the multiplex PCR, a mixture combining 60 forward primers for TCR Vbeta segments and 13 reverse primers for TCR Jbeta segments was used. The CDR3 region of rearranged TCR beta genes was amplified from genomic DNA by a multiplex PCR assay. On the Illumina HiSeq System, the amplified TCR beta libraries were sequenced as 87-base-pair reads. The paper's processing steps were these. A later analysis counted about 76 million unique TCR beta chains across the 550 to 700 repertoires, and 10 million to 11 million of these chains were shared by at least two donors. Raw reads were error-corrected and collapsed into unique sequences with a nearest-neighbor algorithm that merged closely related sequences to remove PCR and sequencing errors. V, D and J gene segments were assigned by aligning CDR3 sequences to IMGT reference sequences. For a sequence to be retained, a match of at least six nucleotides to both a V gene segment and a J gene segment was required. Rearrangements were called productive when the CDR3 lacked stop codons and stayed in frame with V and J; all others were non-productive. Following IMGT convention, CDR3 was defined as the stretch from the second conserved V-encoded cysteine up to the conserved J-encoded phenylalanine. The earlier analysis of 500 to 650 of the donors excluded any sequence lacking an unambiguous match to a single V gene segment. An earlier analysis of 550 to 650 of the donors classified V segments as functional when productive rearrangements were above 56.7% and as segregating when the standard deviation between donors was above 5%. A statistical classification framework was built to diagnose cytomegalovirus status from the catalog of TCR beta chain sequences. A later analysis assigned V and J genes by comparing TCR nucleotide sequences with IMGT/GENE-DB human TR gene sequences. Using the TCRdist pipeline, a later analysis assigned CDR3 sequences along with most-parsimonious VDJ recombination scenarios. In a later analysis, each TCR beta chain was defined by its CDR3 amino acid sequence together with its V-gene family, and reads lacking a unique V-gene family were excluded. In a later analysis, 450 to 600 highly shared, low-generation-probability nucleotide sequences were removed to address suspected cross-contamination and a sequencing artifact. In a later analysis, a clonal expansion index was calculated for each public chain from normalized within-repertoire ranks of inferred template counts. In a later analysis, generation probabilities were computed using a VDJ recombination model fitted to out-of-frame rearrangements, and the results were checked against IGoR. In a later analysis, hypergeometric tests were used to score TCR-TCR, TCR-HLA and TCR-CMV co-occurrence, with a repertoire-size bias correction applied to TCR pairs. A later analysis estimated false discovery rates by permuting HLA or CMV assignments 20 times. In a later analysis, co-occurring TCRs were grouped with DBSCAN, and TCRdist sequence similarity was added when clustering was performed within HLA-allele-positive subsets. Repertoires with fewer than 30,000 or more than 120,000 public chains, plus five repertoires with anomalous nucleotide sharing, were excluded from co-occurrence clustering. The source is immuneACCESS, and TCRdb retained only in-frame sequences with V and J called. Part of the clones is not carried over; for the studies checked, unresolved V genes explain less than half of this, and the remainder is unexplained. The DNA was the basis for D and trimming; V, J and clone size are from that table. For this sample the table gives around 130,000 clones, of which roughly four fifths were detected only once. Approximately 5.6% of the sample is held by the ten biggest clonotypes.

CDR1 and CDR2, looked up from the germline V gene (reference sequence), are PRHDT and FYEKMQ. Trimmed from V: 7 bases; trimmed from J: 3 bases; junction bases lacking a gene match: 12. Including the terminal cysteine and phenylalanine, the CDR3 comprises 16 residues. Solely the CDR3 DNA is kept, with 48 bases framed from the first base. The chain is made from TRBV13 and TRBJ2-3; 8 of the junction bases match TRBD2. This TCR was sampled from a middle-aged woman in good health and CMV-seropositive. The source material was PBMCs. The CDR3 amino acid sequence is: CASTAFRGGLTDTQYF. The DNA sequence is as follows: TGTGCCAGCACAGCCTTCCGGGGGGGCCTGACAGATACGCAGTATTTT.